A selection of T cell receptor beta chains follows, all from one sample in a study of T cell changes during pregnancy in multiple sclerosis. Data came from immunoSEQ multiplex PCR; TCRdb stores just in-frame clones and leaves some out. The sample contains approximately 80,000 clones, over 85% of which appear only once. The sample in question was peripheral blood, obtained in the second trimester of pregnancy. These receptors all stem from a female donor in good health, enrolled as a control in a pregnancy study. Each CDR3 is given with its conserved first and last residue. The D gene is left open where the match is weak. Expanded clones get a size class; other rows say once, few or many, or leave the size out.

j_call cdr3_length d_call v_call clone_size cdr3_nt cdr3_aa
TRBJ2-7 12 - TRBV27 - TGTGCCAGCAGTTCCCACTCCTACGAGCAGTACTTC CASSSHSYEQYF
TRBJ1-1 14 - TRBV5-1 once TGCGCCAGCAGCCCCGAAAGGGGGGGGACTGAAGCTTTCTTT CASSPERGGTEAFF
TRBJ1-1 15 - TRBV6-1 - TGTGCCAGCGGCTATGGACAGCTAGAGAACACTGAAGCTTTCTTT CASGYGQLENTEAFF
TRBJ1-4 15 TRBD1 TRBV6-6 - TGTGCCAGCAGCCCACTTCAGGGGGCTCCGGAAAAACTGTTTTTT CASSPLQGAPEKLFF
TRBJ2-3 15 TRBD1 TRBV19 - TGTGCCAGTAGTATGGGGGACAGGGGGACAGATACGCAGTATTTT CASSMGDRGTDTQYF
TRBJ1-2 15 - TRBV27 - TGTGCCAGCAGCCTCTCCCTGGGAGGGGCAGGTGGCTACACCTTC CASSLSLGGAGGYTF
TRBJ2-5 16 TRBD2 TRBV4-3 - TGCGCCAGCAGCCAGGGGGAGTTAGCGGGGAGGGAGACCCAGTACTTC CASSQGELAGRETQYF
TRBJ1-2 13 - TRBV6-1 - TGTGCCAGCAGTCCCCGGGGGATAAATGGCTACACCTTC CASSPRGINGYTF
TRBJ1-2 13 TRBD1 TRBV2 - TGTGCCAGCAGGGCGGGACAGAACTATGGCTACACCTTC CASRAGQNYGYTF
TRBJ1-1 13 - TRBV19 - TGTGCCAGTAGTATGGCTGCGAACACTGAAGCTTTCTTT CASSMAANTEAFF
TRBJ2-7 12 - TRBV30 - TGTGCCTGGAGCCCCTTGCGGGACGTTGTTTACTTC CAWSPLRDVVYF
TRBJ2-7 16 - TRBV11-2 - TGTGCCAGCAGCTTAAATTGGGGCTATGATTCGAGGGAGCAGTACTTC CASSLNWGYDSREQYF
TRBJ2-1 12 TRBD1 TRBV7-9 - TGTGCCAGCCGGGACAGATACAATGAGCAGTTCTTC CASRDRYNEQFF
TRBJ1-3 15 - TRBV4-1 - TGCGCCAGCAGTAGCGGGGGATACTCTGGAAACACCATATATTTT CASSSGGYSGNTIYF
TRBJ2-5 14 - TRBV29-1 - TGCAGCGTTGACGTTTTGGTGGCTAGGGGGACCCAGTACTTC CSVDVLVARGTQYF
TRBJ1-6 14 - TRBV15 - TGTGCCACCAGTTTAGGGACTGGTAATTCACCCCTCCACTTT CATSLGTGNSPLHF
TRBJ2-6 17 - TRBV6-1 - TGTGCCAGCAGTGAAGGTAGGGGGAGAGCTGGGGCCAACGTCCTGACTTTC CASSEGRGRAGANVLTF
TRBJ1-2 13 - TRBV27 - TGTGCCAGCACCTCGGGAGGGGGCTATGGCTACACCTTC CASTSGGGYGYTF
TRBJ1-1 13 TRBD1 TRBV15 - TGTGCCACCAGCGTAGGACAGGGACTGGAAGCTTTCTTT CATSVGQGLEAFF
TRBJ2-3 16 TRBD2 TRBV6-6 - TGTGCCAGCAGTTACGGTAGCGGGGGGAGCACAGATACGCAGTATTTT CASSYGSGGSTDTQYF
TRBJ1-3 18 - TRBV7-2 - TGTGCCAGCAGCTCGGGGGGAGGGGGATTTGGAACTGGAAACACCATATATTTT CASSSGGGGFGTGNTIYF
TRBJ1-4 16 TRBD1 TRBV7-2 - TGTGCCAGCAGCTTAACGGTTGGAGGGGGCAGCGAAAAACTGTTTTTT CASSLTVGGGSEKLFF
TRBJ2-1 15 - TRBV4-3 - TGCGCCAGCAGCCAAGAGGCCCATACCTACAATGAGCAGTTCTTC CASSQEAHTYNEQFF
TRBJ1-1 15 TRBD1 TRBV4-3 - TGCGCCAGCAGCCACCGGACAGGGGCAGACACTGAAGCTTTCTTT CASSHRTGADTEAFF
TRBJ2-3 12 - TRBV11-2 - TGTGCCAGCAGCTTAGGCAGGGATACGCAGTATTTT CASSLGRDTQYF
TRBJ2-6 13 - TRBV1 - TGCACCAGCAGCCAGGGGGCGCTTATCGTCCTGACTTTC CTSSQGALIVLTF
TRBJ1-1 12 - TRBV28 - TGTGCCAGCAAGGGGGGGGCCACTGAAGCTTTCTTT CASKGGATEAFF
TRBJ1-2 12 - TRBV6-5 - TGTGCCAGCACCTCGCGGAACTATGGCTACACCTTC CASTSRNYGYTF
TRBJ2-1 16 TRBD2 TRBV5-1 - TGCGCCAGCAGCTTGGGTAGCGGGGGGAGCTACAATGAGCAGTTCTTC CASSLGSGGSYNEQFF
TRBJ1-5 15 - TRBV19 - TGTGCCAGTAGTATAGTGTCGGTTAGCAATCAGCCCCAGCATTTT CASSIVSVSNQPQHF
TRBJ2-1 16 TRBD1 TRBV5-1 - TGCGCCAGCAGCTTGTTCGGGCAGGGGGTAAACAATGAGCAGTTCTTC CASSLFGQGVNNEQFF
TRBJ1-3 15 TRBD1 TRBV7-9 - TGTGCCAGCAGCTTAGCTGACAGGGCTGGAAACACCATATATTTT CASSLADRAGNTIYF
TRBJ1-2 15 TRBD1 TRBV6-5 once TGTGCCAGCAGTTACTCCGGGACAGGGGACTATGGCTACACCTTC CASSYSGTGDYGYTF
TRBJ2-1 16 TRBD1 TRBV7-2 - TGTGCCAGCAGCCATCCCACAGGGGGCATTGTTTATGAGCAGTTCTTC CASSHPTGGIVYEQFF
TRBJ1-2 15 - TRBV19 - TGTGCCAGTAGTATGGAGTGGGGAGGTGGCTATGGCTACACCTTC CASSMEWGGGYGYTF